This T cell receptor (beta chain) emerged from a study of blood T cell repertoires in COVID-19 (TCRdb year 2020). As for the study more broadly: Samples covering the acute and convalescent phases of COVID-19 were provided by collaborators in the United States, Italy and Spain. The repertoires were released in a freely available public database meant as a resource for research on the immune response to SARS-CoV-2. The material from the prospective study consisted of cDNA or gDNA derived from T cells, B-cell-depleted T cells, or PBMCs. The dataset comprised deeply sampled blood TCRbeta repertoires from subjects exposed to, actively infected with, or recovered from COVID-19. Samples came from the ongoing ImmuneRACE study (first 160 participants) plus 1,254 subjects from 6 global collaborators. A de-identified subject ID, COVID-19 status, age in years and sex were almost always included in the sample metadata. Where available, HLA class I and class II types were obtained from metadata supplied by the sample provider rather than from assay-based typing. Here is what the overall study found, with its caveats: Clinical and demographic metadata were provided uncurated, with the amount varying by source and participant.

Concerning this clone itself: It lacks a known antigen. No qualities accompany the bases; no much larger clone lies one base away.

The immunoSEQ Assay, a bias-controlled multiplex PCR, was used to amplify TCRbeta CDR3 regions from genomic DNA. The authors' analysis ran thus. Within the assay, amplification of reference gene primers was used to estimate how many nucleated cells each sample contained. Sequence reads were collapsed and filtered to measure the absolute abundance of every unique TCRbeta CDR3 rearrangement. For each sample, productive Simpson clonality was calculated as the square root of Simpson's diversity index over productive rearrangements. Here the immuneACCESS table is served through TCRdb, limited to in-frame sequences with V and J called. Missing clones are a known gap in these copies; in checked studies unresolved V genes cover under half, and the rest lacks a known reason. Clone size and V and J calls were adopted from that table, with D and trimming inferred from the DNA. This sample holds around 70,000 clones; roughly 78% were observed only once. Clones ranked in the top ten supply about 25% of the sample.

The collaborating institutions used their own protocols to collect whole blood in K2EDTA tubes. For TCRbeta analysis, collaborator samples were shipped as frozen whole blood, as isolated PBMCs, or as DNA extracted from either sample type. Trimming takes 3 bases off V and 8 bases off J; junction bases not matched to a gene: 8. The CDR3 has 14 amino acids, counting the end cysteine and phenylalanine. The kept DNA is CDR3 alone, 42 bases in frame from the first base. CDR1 and CDR2 were assigned from the germline V gene (reference sequence) as SGHKS and YYEKEE. This sequence was found in a man aged 55 to 70 with active or convalescent COVID-19. Input material: peripheral blood. The chain is encoded by TRBV5-5 joined to TRBJ2-4; TRBD1 matches 7 bases in the middle. The sequenced DNA: TGTGCCAGCAGCTACATGGACAGGTCGGACATTCAGTACTTC. This yields the protein CASSYMDRSDIQYF.